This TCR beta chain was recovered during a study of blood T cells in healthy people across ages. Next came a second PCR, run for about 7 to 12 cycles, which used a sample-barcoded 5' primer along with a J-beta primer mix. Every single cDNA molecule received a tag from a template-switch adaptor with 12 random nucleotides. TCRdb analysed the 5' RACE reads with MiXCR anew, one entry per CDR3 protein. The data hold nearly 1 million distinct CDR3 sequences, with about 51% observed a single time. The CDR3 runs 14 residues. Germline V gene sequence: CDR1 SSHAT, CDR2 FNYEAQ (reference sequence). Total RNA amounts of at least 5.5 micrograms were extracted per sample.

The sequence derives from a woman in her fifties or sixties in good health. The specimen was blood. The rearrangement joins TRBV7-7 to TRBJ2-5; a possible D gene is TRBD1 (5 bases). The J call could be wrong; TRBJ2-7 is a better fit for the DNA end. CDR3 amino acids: CASSLEGERYEQYF. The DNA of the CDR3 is TGTGCCAGCAGCTTAGAAGGGGAAAGATACGAGCAGTACTTC.